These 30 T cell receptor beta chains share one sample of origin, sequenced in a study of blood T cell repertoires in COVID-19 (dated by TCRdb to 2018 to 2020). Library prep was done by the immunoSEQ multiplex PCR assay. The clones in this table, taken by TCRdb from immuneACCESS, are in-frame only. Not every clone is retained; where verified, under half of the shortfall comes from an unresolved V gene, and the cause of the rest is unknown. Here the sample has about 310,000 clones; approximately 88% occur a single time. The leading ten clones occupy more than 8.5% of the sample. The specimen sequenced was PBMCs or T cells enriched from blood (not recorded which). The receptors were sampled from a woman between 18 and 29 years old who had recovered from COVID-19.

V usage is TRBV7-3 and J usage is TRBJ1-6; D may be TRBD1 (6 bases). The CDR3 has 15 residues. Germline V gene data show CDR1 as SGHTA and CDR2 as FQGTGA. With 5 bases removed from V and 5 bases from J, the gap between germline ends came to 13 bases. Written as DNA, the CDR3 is TGTGCCAGCAGCGCCCAGGGGCAGAATAATTCACCCCTCCACTTT. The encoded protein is CASSAQGQNNSPLHF.

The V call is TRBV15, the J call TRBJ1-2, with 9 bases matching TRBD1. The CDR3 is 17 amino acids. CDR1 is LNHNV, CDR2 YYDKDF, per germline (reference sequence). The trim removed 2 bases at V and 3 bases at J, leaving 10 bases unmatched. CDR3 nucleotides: TGTGCCACCAGCAGAAATTTGGGACAGGGCCCCTACTATGGCTACACCTTC. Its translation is CATSRNLGQGPYYGYTF. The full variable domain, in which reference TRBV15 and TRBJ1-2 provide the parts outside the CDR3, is DAMVIQNPRYQVTQFGKPVTLSCSQTLNHNVMYWYQQKSSQAPKLLFHYYDKDFNNEADTPDNFQSRRPNTSFCFLDIRSPGLGDTAMYLCATSRNLGQGPYYGYTFGSGTRLTVV.

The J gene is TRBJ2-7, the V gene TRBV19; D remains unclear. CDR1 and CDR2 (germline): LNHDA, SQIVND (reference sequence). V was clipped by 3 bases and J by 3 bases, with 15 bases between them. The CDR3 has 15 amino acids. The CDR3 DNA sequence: TGTGCCAGTAGTATTGAGGCGGTTCCGTTCTACGAGCAGTACTTC. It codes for CASSIEAVPFYEQYF.

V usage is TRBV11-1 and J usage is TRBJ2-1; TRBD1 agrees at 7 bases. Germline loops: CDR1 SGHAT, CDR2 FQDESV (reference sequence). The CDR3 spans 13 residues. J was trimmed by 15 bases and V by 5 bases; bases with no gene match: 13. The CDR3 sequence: CASSPDADRVAFF. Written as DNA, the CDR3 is TGTGCCAGCAGCCCTGACGCAGACAGGGTAGCGTTCTTC. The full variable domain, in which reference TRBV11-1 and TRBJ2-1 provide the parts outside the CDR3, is EAEVAQSPRYKITEKSQAVAFWCDPISGHATLYWYRQILGQGPELLVQFQDESVVDDSQLPKDRFSAERLKGVDSTLKIQPAELGDSAMYLCASSPDADRVAFFGPGTRLTVL.

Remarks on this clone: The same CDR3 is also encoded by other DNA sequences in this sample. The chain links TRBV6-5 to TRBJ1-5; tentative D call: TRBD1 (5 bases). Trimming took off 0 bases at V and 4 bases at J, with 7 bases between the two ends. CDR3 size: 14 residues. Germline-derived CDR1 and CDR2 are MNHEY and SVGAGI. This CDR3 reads CASSYSQGNQPQHF. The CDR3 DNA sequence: TGTGCCAGCAGTTACTCCCAGGGAAATCAGCCCCAGCATTTT.

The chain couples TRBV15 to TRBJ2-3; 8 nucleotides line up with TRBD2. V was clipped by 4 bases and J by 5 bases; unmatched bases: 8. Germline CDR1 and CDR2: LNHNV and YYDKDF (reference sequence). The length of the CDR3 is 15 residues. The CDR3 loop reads CATSTGPSGGDTQYF. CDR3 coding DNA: TGTGCCACCAGCACCGGACCAAGCGGGGGAGATACGCAGTATTTT.

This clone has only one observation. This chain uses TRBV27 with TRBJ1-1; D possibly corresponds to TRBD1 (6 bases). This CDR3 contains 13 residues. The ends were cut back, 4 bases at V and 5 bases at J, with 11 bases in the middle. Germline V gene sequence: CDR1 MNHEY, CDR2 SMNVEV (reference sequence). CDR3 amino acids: CASSWTEITEAFF. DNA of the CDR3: TGTGCCAGCAGTTGGACAGAGATAACTGAAGCTTTCTTT.

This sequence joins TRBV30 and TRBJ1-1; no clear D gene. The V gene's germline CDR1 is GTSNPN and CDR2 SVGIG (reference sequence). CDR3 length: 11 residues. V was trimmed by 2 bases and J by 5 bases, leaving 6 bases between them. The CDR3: CAWSMRTEAFF. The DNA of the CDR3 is TGTGCCTGGAGTATGCGGACTGAAGCTTTCTTT.

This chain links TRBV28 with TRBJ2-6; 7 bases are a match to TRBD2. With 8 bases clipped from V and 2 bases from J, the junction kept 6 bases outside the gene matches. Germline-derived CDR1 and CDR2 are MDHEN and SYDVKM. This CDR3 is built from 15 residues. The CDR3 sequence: CASHGGVAGANVLTF. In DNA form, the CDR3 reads TGTGCCAGCCATGGGGGGGTAGCTGGGGCCAACGTCCTGACTTTC.

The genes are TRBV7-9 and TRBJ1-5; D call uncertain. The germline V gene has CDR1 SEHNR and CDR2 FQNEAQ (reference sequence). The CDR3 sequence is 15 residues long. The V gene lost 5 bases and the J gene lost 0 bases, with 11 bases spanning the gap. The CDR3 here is CASSPFTGSNQPQHF. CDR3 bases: TGTGCCAGCAGCCCATTCACCGGTAGCAATCAGCCCCAGCATTTT.

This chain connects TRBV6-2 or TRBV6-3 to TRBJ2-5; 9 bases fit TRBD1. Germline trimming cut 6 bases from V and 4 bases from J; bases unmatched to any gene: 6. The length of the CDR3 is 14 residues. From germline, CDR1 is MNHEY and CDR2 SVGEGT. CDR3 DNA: TGTGCCAGCAGCAAGGGACAGGGAATAGAGACCCAGTACTTC. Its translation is CASSKGQGIETQYF.

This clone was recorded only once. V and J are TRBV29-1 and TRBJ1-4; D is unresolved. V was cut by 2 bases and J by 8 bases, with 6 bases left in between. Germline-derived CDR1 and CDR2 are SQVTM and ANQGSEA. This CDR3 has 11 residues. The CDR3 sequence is CSVETGEKLFF. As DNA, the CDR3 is TGCAGCGTTGAAACGGGAGAAAAACTGTTTTTT. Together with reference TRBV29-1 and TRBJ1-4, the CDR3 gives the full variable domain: SAVISQKPSRDICQRGTSLTIQCQVDSQVTMMFWYRQQPGQSLTLIATANQGSEATYESGFVIDKFPISRPNLTFSTLTVSNMSPEDSSIYLCSVETGEKLFFGSGTQLSVL.

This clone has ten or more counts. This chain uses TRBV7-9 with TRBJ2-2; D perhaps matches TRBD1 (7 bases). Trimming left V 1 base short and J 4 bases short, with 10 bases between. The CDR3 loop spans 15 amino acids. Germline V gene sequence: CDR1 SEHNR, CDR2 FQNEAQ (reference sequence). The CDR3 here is CASSLGQGGTGELFF. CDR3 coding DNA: TGTGCCAGCAGCTTAGGACAGGGAGGCACCGGGGAGCTGTTTTTT.

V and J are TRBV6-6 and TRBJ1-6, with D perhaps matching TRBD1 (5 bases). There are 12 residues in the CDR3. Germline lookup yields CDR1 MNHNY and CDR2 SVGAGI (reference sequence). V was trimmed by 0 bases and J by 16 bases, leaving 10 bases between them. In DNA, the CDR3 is TGTGCCAGCAGTTACTCGGAGGGACCTCTCCACTTT. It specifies CASSYSEGPLHF.

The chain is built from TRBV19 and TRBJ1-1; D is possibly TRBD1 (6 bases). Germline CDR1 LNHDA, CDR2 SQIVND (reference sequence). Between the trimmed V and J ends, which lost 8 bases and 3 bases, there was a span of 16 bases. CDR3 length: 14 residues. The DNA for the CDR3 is TGTGCCAGTTATCCCGGGACAATGGACACTGAAGCTTTCTTT. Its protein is CASYPGTMDTEAFF.

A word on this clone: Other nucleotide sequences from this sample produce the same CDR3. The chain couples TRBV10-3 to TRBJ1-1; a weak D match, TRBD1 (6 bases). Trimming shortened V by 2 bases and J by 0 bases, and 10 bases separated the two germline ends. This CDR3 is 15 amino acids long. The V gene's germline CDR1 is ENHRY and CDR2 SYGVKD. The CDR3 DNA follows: TGTGCCATCAGTGAGACAGGGAGCATGAACACTGAAGCTTTCTTT. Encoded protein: CAISETGSMNTEAFF.

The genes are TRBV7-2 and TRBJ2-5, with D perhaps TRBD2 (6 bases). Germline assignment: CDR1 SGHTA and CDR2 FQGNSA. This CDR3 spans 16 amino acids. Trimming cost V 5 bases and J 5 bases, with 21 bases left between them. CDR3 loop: CASSLQVRGMGETQYF. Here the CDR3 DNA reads TGTGCCAGCAGCCTCCAAGTCCGGGGGATGGGGGAGACCCAGTACTTC. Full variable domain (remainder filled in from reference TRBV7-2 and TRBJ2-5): GAGVSQSPSNKVTEKGKDVELRCDPISGHTALYWYRQSLGQGLEFLIYFQGNSAPDKSGLPSDRFSAERTGGSVSTLTIQRTQQEDSAVYLCASSLQVRGMGETQYFGPGTRLLVL.

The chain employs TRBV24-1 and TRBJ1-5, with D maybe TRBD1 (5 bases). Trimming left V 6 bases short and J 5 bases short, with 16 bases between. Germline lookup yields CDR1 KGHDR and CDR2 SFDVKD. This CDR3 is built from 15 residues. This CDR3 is CATSPGRLLDQPQHF. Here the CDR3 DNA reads TGTGCCACCAGTCCAGGGAGGCTACTAGATCAGCCCCAGCATTTT.

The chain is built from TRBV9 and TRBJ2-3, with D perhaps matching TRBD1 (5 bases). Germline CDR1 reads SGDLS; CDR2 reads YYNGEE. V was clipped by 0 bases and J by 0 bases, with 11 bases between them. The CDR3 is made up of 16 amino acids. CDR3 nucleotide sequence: TGTGCCAGCAGCGTAGGGGGCCAGGCCAGCACAGATACGCAGTATTTT. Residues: CASSVGGQASTDTQYF.

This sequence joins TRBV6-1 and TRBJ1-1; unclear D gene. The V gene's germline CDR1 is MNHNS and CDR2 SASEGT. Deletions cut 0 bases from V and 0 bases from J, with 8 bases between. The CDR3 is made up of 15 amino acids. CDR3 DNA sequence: TGTGCCAGCAGTGAAGCGGGCTGGTTGAACACTGAAGCTTTCTTT. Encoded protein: CASSEAGWLNTEAFF.

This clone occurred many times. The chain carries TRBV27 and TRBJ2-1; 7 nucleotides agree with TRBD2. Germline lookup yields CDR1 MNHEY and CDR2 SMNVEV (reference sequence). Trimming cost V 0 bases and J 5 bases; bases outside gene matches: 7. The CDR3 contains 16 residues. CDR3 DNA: TGTGCCAGCAGTTTATCCGGCGGGAGTGTTCACAATGAGCAGTTCTTC. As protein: CASSLSGGSVHNEQFF.

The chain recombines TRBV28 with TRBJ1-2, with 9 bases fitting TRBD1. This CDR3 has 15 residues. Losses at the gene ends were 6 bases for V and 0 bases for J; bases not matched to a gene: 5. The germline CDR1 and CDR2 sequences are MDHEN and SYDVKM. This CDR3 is CASSGTGLTNYGYTF. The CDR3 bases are TGTGCCAGCAGCGGGACAGGGCTAACTAACTATGGCTACACCTTC.

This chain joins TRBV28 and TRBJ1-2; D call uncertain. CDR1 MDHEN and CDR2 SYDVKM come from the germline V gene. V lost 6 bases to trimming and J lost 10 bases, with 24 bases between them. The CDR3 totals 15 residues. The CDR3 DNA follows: TGTGCCAGCAGCCTACCTGGGAAAGGCCACCGGGACTACACCTTC. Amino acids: CASSLPGKGHRDYTF.

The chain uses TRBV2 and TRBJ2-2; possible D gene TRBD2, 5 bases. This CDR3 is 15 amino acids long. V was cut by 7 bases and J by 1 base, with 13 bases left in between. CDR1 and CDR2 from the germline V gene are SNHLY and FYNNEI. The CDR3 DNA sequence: TGTGCCAGCACCCCGAGAGGGCAGAACACCGGGGAGCTGTTTTTT. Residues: CASTPRGQNTGELFF.

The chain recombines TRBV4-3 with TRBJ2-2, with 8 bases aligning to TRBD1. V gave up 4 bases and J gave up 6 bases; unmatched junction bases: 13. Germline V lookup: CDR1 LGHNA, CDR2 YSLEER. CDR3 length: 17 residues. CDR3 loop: CASSPTVPQGAAGELFF. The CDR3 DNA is TGCGCCAGCAGCCCTACAGTGCCGCAGGGGGCCGCCGGGGAGCTGTTTTTT.

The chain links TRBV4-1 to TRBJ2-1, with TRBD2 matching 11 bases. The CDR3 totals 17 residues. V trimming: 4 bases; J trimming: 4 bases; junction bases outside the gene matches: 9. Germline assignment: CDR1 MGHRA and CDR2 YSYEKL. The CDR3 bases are TGCGCCAGCAGCCTAACCCCCGGGACTAGCGGTTACAATGAGCAGTTCTTC. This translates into CASSLTPGTSGYNEQFF.

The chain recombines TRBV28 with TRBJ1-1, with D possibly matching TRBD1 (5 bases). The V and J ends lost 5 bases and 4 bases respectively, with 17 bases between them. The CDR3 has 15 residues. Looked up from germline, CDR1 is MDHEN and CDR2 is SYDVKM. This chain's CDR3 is CASSGYMGGSTEAFF. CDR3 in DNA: TGTGCCAGCAGTGGGTATATGGGGGGGAGCACTGAAGCTTTCTTT. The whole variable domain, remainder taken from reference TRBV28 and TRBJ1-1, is DVKVTQSSRYLVKRTGEKVFLECVQDMDHENMFWYRQDPGLGLRLIYFSYDVKMKEKGDIPEGYSVSREKKERFSLILESASTNQTSMYLCASSGYMGGSTEAFFGQGTRLTVV.

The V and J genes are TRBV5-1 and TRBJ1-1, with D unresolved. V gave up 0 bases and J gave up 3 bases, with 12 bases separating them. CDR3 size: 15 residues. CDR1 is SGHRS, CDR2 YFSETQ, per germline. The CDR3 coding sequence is TGCGCCAGCAGCTTGGTGGGCCGCGGGGACACTGAAGCTTTCTTT. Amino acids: CASSLVGRGDTEAFF.

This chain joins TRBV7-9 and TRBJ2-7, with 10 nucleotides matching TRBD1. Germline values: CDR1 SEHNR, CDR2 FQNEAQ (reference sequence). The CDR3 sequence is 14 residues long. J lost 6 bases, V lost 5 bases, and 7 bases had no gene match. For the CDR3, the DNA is TGTGCCAGCAGCGAGCGGGACAGGGGTCTCGAGCAGTACTTC. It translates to CASSERDRGLEQYF.

CDR3 nucleotides: TGCGCCAGTCGCCCGGGACTAGCGCATTCTAGCACAGATACGCAGTATTTT. Its translation: CASRPGLAHSSTDTQYF. J is TRBJ2-3 and V is TRBV5-1, with TRBD2 matching over 10 bases. Trimming cost V 8 bases and J 0 bases; bases outside gene matches: 12. The CDR3 is made up of 17 amino acids. The germline CDR1 and CDR2 sequences are SGHRS and YFSETQ.